This T cell receptor (beta chain) was observed in a study of post-analysis software for immune sequencing data. Study-level points and caveats: Relative to controls, patients with multiple sclerosis showed significantly lower normalized Chao1 diversity.

TCR beta libraries were prepared from cDNA with unique molecular identifiers. Researchers reported 550,000 or so cDNA molecules coming from roughly 0.93 to 9.6 million T cells. TCRdb re-called the PCR reads through MiXCR, storing one row per CDR3 protein. The repertoire holds roughly 800,000 distinct CDR3 sequences, 25% to 30% seen once, with roughly 0.53% in the top ten. About this clonotype: Its matching antigen is unknown.

Sequences were obtained from blood. The sequence came from a girl between 5 and 17 years old with multiple sclerosis.

The CDR3 coding sequence is TGCGCCAGCAGGGTAGCGGGCGACCAAGAGACCCAGTACTTC. Translating it yields CASRVAGDQETQYF. The V gene is TRBV5-1, the J gene TRBJ2-5, with 7 bases that match TRBD2. The germline gives CDR1 SGHRS, CDR2 YFSETQ. This CDR3 is built from 14 residues. V shed 5 bases, J shed 0 bases, and the junction held 4 bases outside the gene matches. The whole variable domain, remainder taken from reference TRBV5-1 and TRBJ2-5, is KAGVTQTPRYLIKTRGQQVTLSCSPISGHRSVSWYQQTPGQGLQFLFEYFSETQRNKGNFPGRFSGRQFSNSRSEMNVSTLELGDSALYLCASRVAGDQETQYFGPGTRLLVL.